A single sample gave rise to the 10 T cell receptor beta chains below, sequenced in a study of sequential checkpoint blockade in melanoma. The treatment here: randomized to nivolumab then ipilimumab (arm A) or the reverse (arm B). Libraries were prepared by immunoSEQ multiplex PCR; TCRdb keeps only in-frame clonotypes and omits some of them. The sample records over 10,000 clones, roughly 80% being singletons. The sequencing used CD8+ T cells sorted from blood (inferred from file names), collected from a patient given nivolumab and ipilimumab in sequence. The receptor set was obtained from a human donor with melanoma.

CDR3 loop: CASFRRGYTEAFF. The CDR3 DNA reads TGTGCCAGCTTCCGCCGGGGGTACACTGAAGCTTTCTTT. V gene TRBV6-6 combines with J gene TRBJ1-1; tentative D call: TRBD1 (5 bases). Germline-derived CDR1 and CDR2 are MNHNY and SVGAGI (reference sequence). The CDR3 has 13 amino acids. V dropped 8 bases and J dropped 3 bases, with 13 bases sitting between them.

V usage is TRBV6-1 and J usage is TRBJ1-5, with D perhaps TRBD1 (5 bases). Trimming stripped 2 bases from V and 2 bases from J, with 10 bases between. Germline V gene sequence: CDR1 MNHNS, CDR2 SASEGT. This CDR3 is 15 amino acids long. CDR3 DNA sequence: TGTGCCAGCAGTGAATGGGGGGAGGGCAATCAGCCCCAGCATTTT. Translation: CASSEWGEGNQPQHF.

The CDR3 DNA reads TGTGCCAGCAATGACGGACAGGGGGCTGTTGAGGAGCAGTACTTC. Protein product: CASNDGQGAVEEQYF. The rearrangement links TRBV6-1 to TRBJ2-5, with 11 bases lining up with TRBD1. After removal of 7 bases from V and 11 bases from J, the junction contained 15 bases not matched to a gene. The V gene's germline CDR1 is MNHNS and CDR2 SASEGT. CDR3 size: 15 residues.

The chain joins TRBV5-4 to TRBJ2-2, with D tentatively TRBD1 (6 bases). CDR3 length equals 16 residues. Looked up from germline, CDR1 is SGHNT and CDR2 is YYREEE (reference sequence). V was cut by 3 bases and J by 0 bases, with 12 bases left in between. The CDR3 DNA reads TGTGCCAGCAGCTACACAGGGAGAACGAACACCGGGGAGCTGTTTTTT. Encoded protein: CASSYTGRTNTGELFF.

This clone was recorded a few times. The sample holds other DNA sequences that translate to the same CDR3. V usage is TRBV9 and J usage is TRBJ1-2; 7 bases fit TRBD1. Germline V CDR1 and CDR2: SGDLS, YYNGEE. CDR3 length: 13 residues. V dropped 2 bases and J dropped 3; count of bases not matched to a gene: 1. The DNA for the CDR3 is TGTGCCAGCAGCGTCGGACAGGACTATGGCTACACCTTC. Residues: CASSVGQDYGYTF.

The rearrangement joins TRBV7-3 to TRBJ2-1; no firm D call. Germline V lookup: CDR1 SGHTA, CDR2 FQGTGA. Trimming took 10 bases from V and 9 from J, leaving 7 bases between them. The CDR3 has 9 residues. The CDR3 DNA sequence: TGTGCCAAGAGTTCTGAGCAGTTCTTC. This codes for CAKSSEQFF.

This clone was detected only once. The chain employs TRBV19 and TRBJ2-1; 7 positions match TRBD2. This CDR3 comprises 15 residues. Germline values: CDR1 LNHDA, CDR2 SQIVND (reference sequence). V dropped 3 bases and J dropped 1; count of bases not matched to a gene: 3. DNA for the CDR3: TGTGCCAGTAGTATTACGGGAGGTTCCTACAATGAGCAGTTCTTC. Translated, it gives CASSITGGSYNEQFF.

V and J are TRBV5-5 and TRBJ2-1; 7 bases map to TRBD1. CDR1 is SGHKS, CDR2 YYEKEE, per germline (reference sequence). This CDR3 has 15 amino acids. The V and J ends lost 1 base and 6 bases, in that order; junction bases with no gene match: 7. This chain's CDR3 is CASSLRRGRFNEQFF. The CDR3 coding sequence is TGTGCCAGCAGCTTGCGTAGGGGGCGCTTCAATGAGCAGTTCTTC.

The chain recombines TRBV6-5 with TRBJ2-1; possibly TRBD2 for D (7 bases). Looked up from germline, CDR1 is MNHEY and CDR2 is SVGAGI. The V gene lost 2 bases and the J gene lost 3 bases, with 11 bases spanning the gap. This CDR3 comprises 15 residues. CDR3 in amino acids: CASSYEGGLYNEQFF. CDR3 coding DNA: TGTGCCAGCAGTTACGAGGGGGGGCTCTACAATGAGCAGTTCTTC.

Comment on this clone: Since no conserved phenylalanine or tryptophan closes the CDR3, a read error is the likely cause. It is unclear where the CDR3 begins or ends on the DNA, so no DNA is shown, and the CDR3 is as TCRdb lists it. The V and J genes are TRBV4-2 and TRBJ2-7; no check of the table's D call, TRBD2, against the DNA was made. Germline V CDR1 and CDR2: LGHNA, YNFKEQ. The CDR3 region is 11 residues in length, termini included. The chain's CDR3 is CASSQGSSGGP.